Below, one TCR beta chain is given with its context. This clone has only one observation. Its antigen target is currently unknown. No qualities accompany the bases; no much larger clone lies one base away. This entry belongs to a study of OX40 agonist ivuxolimab in advanced cancers. For the study in its entirety: Ivuxolimab, which targeted the costimulatory receptor OX40 (CD134), was an agonistic, fully human IgG2 monoclonal antibody. Peripheral TCRbeta sequencing was intended to test whether TCR sequence diversity was altered and clonal T-cell expansion was caused by ivuxolimab. In the dose-escalation cohort, nearly 85% of patients were male, and the mean age was roughly 56 years with a range of about 20 to 80. Patients were allowed to have had prior anti-PD-1, anti-PD-L1 or anti-CTLA-4 therapy, and roughly 40% of the dose-escalation patients had previously received checkpoint inhibitors. Intravenous ivuxolimab was administered to patients every 2 weeks at six dose levels: 0.01, 0.1, 0.3, 1.5, 3 and 10 mg/kg. The paper covers the monotherapy dose-escalation part of the phase I ivuxolimab trial, which included N ≈ 57 patients. Partial responses occurred in three dose-escalation patients, of whom one had hepatocellular carcinoma and two had cutaneous melanoma. Of the roughly 50 dose-escalation patients, hepatocellular carcinoma was present in approximately 20, melanoma in approximately 15, renal cell carcinoma in 9 and head and neck cancer in 9. Here is what the overall study found, with its caveats: At doses of 0.1 to 3.0 mg/kg, clonal expansion of both CD4+ and CD8+ blood T cells was observed from baseline to week 6. After ivuxolimab, more expanded clones were found on average in CD8+ T cells than in CD4+ T cells. Low levels of normalized T-cell clonal expansion were also seen in some nonresponding patients. The antigen specificity of the peripheral T cells that underwent clonal expansion was not determined. In the 0.1-3.0 mg/kg groups, partial responders had among the lowest normalized peripheral clonal expansion, particularly in CD8+ T cells.

Genomic DNA was isolated from the sorted cells so that the TCRbeta CDR3 region could be sequenced. TCRbeta CDR3 regions were sequenced using the immunoSEQ Assay. TCRdb carries this immuneACCESS record with in-frame sequences only. Its versions omit some clonotypes, under half of them owing to an unresolved V gene in the studies checked, with the rest unexplained. Recorded for this sample are 49,000 or so clones; about 88% of them occurred a single time. The top ten hold just over 50% of the sample. Patients with autoimmune disease history or receiving systemic immunosuppression were excluded from the trial. In every dose cohort, peripheral blood was drawn for TCR sequencing at baseline, cycle 4 day 1, and cycle 7 day 1. The samples were taken from a phase I, first-in-human, multicenter, open-label dose-escalation trial of ivuxolimab. Adults with locally advanced or metastatic melanoma, renal cell carcinoma, hepatocellular carcinoma or head and neck squamous cell carcinoma were enrolled in the trial. Before TCR sequencing, CD4+ T cells and CD8+ T cells were sorted from peripheral blood as separate populations.

At the junction V is shortened by 7 bases and J by 4 bases; bases outside the gene matches: 8. For CDR1 and CDR2, the germline V gene (reference sequence) lists MNHEY and SMNVEV. The CDR3 starts with the cysteine, ends with the phenylalanine, and has 15 residues. The read is trimmed to its CDR3 DNA, 45 bases read in frame from base 1. The receptor was derived from an adult with an advanced solid tumor such as melanoma, head and neck, liver or kidney cancer. In this chain, TRBV27 is recombined with TRBJ2-7, with 12 bases matching TRBD2. This specimen was CD4+ or CD8+ T cells sorted from blood, taken in a trial of the OX40 agonist ivuxolimab. The DNA sequence is TGTGCCAGCAAAATGATGCTAGCGGGAGGGTACGAGCAGTACTTC. It is translated as CASKMMLAGGYEQYF.